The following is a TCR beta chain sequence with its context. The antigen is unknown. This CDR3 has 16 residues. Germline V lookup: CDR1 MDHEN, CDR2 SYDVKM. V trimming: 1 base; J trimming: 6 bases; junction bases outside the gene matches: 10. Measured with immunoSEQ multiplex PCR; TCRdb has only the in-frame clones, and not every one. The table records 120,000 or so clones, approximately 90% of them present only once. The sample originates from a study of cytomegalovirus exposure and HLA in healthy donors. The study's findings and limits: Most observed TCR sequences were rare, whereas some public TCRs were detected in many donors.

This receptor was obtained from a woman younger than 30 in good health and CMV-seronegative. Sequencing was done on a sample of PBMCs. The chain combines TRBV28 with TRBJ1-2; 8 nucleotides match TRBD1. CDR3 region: CASSLSWTGLRHGYTF. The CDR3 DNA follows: TGTGCCAGCAGTTTATCTTGGACAGGGCTGAGACATGGCTACACCTTC.